This passage covers 27 T cell receptor beta chains from one sample sequenced in a study of early T cells in non-severe SARS-CoV-2 infection. Each CDR3 protein gets one entry after TCRdb re-called the 5' RACE reads with MiXCR. The table lists 50,000 to 65,000 distinct CDR3 sequences, about 10% of them singletons. The sample consisted of whole blood, taken at baseline. The receptor set was obtained from an adult who was a healthcare worker with PCR-confirmed SARS-CoV-2 infection or an uninfected control (not recorded which).

This clonotype has only a few counts. This chain joins TRBV12-3 or TRBV12-4 and TRBJ2-7, with 10 bases matching TRBD2. The ends lost 6 bases at V and 0 bases at J; junction bases unmatched: 11. The CDR3 runs 17 residues. CDR3 DNA sequence: TGTGCCAGCAGCACCTCTGCCCTAGCGGGGGTCTCCTACGAGCAGTACTTC. It is translated as CASSTSALAGVSYEQYF.

This clonotype was picked up many times. J is TRBJ1-5 and V is TRBV24-1; D is unresolved. Germline-derived CDR1 and CDR2 are KGHDR and SFDVKD. This CDR3 is built from 14 residues. V gave up 6 bases and J gave up 0 bases, with 8 bases separating them. CDR3 loop: CATSLAASNQPQHF. The DNA for the CDR3 is TGTGCCACCAGTCTTGCGGCTAGCAATCAGCCCCAGCATTTT.

The V gene is TRBV6-1, the J gene TRBJ1-2, with 9 nucleotides matching TRBD1. The CDR3 is made up of 15 amino acids. The germline gives CDR1 MNHNS, CDR2 SASEGT. V shed 7 bases, J shed 2 bases, and the junction held 8 bases outside the gene matches. The CDR3, as DNA: TGTGCCAGCATGTGGGGACAGGGTCTCAACTATGGCTACACCTTC. Encoded protein: CASMWGQGLNYGYTF.

Many counts were recorded for this clonotype. The chain uses TRBV29-1 and TRBJ1-2, with 7 bases that match TRBD1. CDR3 size: 12 residues. The V segment lost 4 bases and the J segment 5 bases; nucleotides outside the gene matches: 4. Germline CDR1 is SQVTM and CDR2 is ANQGSEA. In nucleotides, the CDR3 is TGCAGCGTTGGAGTGACAGGGTATGGCTACACCTTC. Translated, it gives CSVGVTGYGYTF.

This clonotype was seen only a few times. The chain recombines TRBV7-3 with TRBJ2-7; TRBD1 matches at 7 bases. Germline loops: CDR1 SGHTA, CDR2 FQGTGA. Trimming at V came to 2 bases and at J to 4 bases, leaving 8 bases not matched to a gene. The CDR3 runs to 15 residues. This CDR3 reads CASSLGARGLYEQYF. The CDR3 DNA follows: TGTGCCAGCAGCTTAGGGGCGAGGGGGCTTTACGAGCAGTACTTC.

This clonotype was seen many times. The chain couples TRBV10-2 to TRBJ2-5; 7 positions match TRBD2. The CDR3 consists of 11 residues. Looked up from germline, CDR1 is WSHSY and CDR2 is SAAADI. With V trimmed by 8 bases and J by 5 bases, 2 bases remained unmatched. The CDR3 reads CASGGGETQYF. CDR3 coding DNA: TGCGCCAGCGGGGGGGGTGAGACCCAGTACTTC.

This clonotype was detected only a few times. The chain couples TRBV29-1 to TRBJ2-1, with TRBD1 matching 7 bases. The CDR3 totals 15 residues. Germline V gives CDR1 SQVTM, CDR2 ANQGSEA. Unmatched junction bases numbered 11, after V lost 3 bases and J lost 6 bases. The CDR3 nucleotides read TGCAGCGTTGACCGAGGGGGCCGCGGGTTCAATGAGCAGTTCTTC. Protein product: CSVDRGGRGFNEQFF.

This clonotype came up many times. The junction does not match germline at one end; this may be a read error. The chain employs TRBV7-9 and TRBJ2-1; 7 bases map to TRBD1. The V gene's germline CDR1 is SEHNR and CDR2 FQNEAQ (reference sequence). The CDR3 sequence is 18 residues long. CDR3 in amino acids: CASTLRRPTGESYNEQFF. DNA of the CDR3: TGTGCCAGCACCTTACGTCGCCCTACAGGGGAATCCTACAATGAGCAGTTCTTC.

The chain joins TRBV6-5 to TRBJ2-7; D might be TRBD2 (6 bases). This CDR3 has 13 residues. Trimming cost V 8 bases and J 1 base, with 12 bases left between them. From germline, CDR1 is MNHEY and CDR2 SVGAGI. Written as DNA, the CDR3 is TGTGCCAGCCAGAATGGGGGGTCCTACGAGCAGTACTTC. Its protein is CASQNGGSYEQYF.

This clonotype occurred many times. The CDR3 nucleotides read TGTGCCAGCAGCCGAGGGACAGGGGGTCAATACGAGCAGTACTTC. Protein sequence: CASSRGTGGQYEQYF. The genes are TRBV3-1 and TRBJ2-7; 11 nucleotides line up with TRBD1. This CDR3 is built from 15 residues. V gave up 4 bases and J gave up 4 bases; unmatched junction bases: 6. Per germline, CDR1 LGHDT and CDR2 YNNKEL (reference sequence).

V and J are TRBV3-1 and TRBJ2-5; possible D gene TRBD1, 5 bases. The V end was cut by 0 bases, the J end by 12 bases, with 14 bases between. Germline CDR1 LGHDT, CDR2 YNNKEL (reference sequence). This CDR3 is 13 amino acids long. This CDR3 reads CASSQEGRYPKYF. CDR3 nucleotides: TGTGCCAGCAGCCAAGAGGGGCGGTACCCGAAGTACTTC.

The chain has TRBV7-8 and TRBJ2-5, with a weak D call TRBD1 (6 bases). The germline V gene encodes CDR1 SGHVS and CDR2 FQNEAQ. Trimming removed 6 bases from V and 5 bases from J, with 13 bases in between. The CDR3 is 13 residues long. The CDR3 DNA is TGTGCCAGCAGGTTGGACAGTCCGGAGACCCAGTACTTC. The encoded protein is CASRLDSPETQYF. The complete variable domain, with remaining parts taken from reference TRBV7-8 and TRBJ2-5, reads GAGVSQSPRYKVAKRGQDVALRCDPISGHVSLFWYQQALGQGPEFLTYFQNEAQLDKSGLPSDRFFAERPEGSVSTLKIQRTQQEDSAVYLCASRLDSPETQYFGPGTRLLVL.

This sequence joins TRBV4-1 and TRBJ2-1; 8 bases fit TRBD2. With V trimmed by 3 bases and J by 0 bases, 13 bases remained unmatched. The CDR3 runs to 19 residues. Per the germline V gene, CDR1 is MGHRA and CDR2 is YSYEKL. CDR3: CASSHPLAGGRSSYNEQFF. CDR3 coding DNA: TGCGCCAGCAGCCACCCTTTGGCGGGGGGCAGGAGCTCCTACAATGAGCAGTTCTTC.

The chain has TRBV6-2 or TRBV6-3 and TRBJ2-4; D may match TRBD1 or TRBD2 (5 bases each). The CDR3 consists of 15 residues. The germline V gene has CDR1 MNHEY and CDR2 SVGEGT. Between the trimmed V and J ends, which lost 7 bases and 1 base, there was a span of 14 bases. CDR3 DNA: TGTGCCAGCACCCGGGGCCTCCTGGCCAAAAACATTCAGTACTTC. Translated, it gives CASTRGLLAKNIQYF.

The chain employs TRBV27 and TRBJ1-2; D call uncertain. CDR3 length: 13 amino acids. The V gene lost 2 bases and the J gene lost 4 bases, with 8 bases spanning the gap. Germline CDR1 and CDR2: MNHEY and SMNVEV (reference sequence). CDR3: CASSLGKGYGYTF. As DNA, the CDR3 is TGTGCCAGCAGTTTAGGCAAAGGCTATGGCTACACCTTC.

V usage is TRBV12-3 or TRBV12-4 and J usage is TRBJ1-4; 8 bases are a match to TRBD1. The J segment lost 8 bases and the V segment lost 5 bases, leaving 10 bases of the junction unmatched. There are 15 residues in the CDR3. CDR3 loop: CASSPDRGVGEKLFF. The CDR3 DNA reads as TGTGCCAGCAGTCCCGACAGGGGAGTGGGCGAAAAACTGTTTTTT.

This clonotype was seen a handful of times. The chain uses TRBV20-1 and TRBJ1-2; D gene ambiguous. There are 13 residues in the CDR3. V was trimmed by 3 bases and J by 6 bases, leaving 14 bases between them. Germline V CDR1 and CDR2: DFQATT, SNEGSKA (reference sequence). The CDR3 DNA reads TGCAGTGCTAGTCGAGGGAGGTTCGATGGCTACACCTTC. This translates into CSASRGRFDGYTF.

The sample holds a few counts of this clonotype. The rearrangement links TRBV6-6 to TRBJ2-7; 8 positions agree with TRBD1. Germline V gene data show CDR1 as MNHNY and CDR2 as SVGAGI (reference sequence). V gave up 6 bases and J gave up 2 bases; unmatched junction bases: 6. CDR3 length: 14 amino acids. CDR3 sequence reads: CASRAGTGPYEQYF. The CDR3 nucleotides are TGTGCCAGCAGGGCCGGGACAGGACCCTACGAGCAGTACTTC.

This clonotype was observed at least ten times. This chain joins TRBV14 and TRBJ2-2, with D perhaps TRBD1 (5 bases). V gave up 2 bases and J gave up 8 bases, with 12 bases separating them. Germline CDR1 reads SGHDN; CDR2 reads FVKESK. CDR3 length: 14 amino acids. The DNA for the CDR3 is TGTGCCAGCAGCCAAAGCCTCAGGACAGGGGAGCTGTTTTTT. It encodes CASSQSLRTGELFF.

This clonotype was detected a few times. This rearrangement joins TRBV9 to TRBJ2-1; 9 nucleotides line up with TRBD2. Germline CDR1 SGDLS, CDR2 YYNGEE. There are 16 residues in the CDR3. Losses at the gene ends were 0 bases for V and 7 bases for J; bases not matched to a gene: 8. The CDR3 here is CASSVGQRGAGNEQFF. DNA of the CDR3: TGTGCCAGCAGCGTAGGCCAGCGGGGGGCGGGTAATGAGCAGTTCTTC.

This clonotype appeared a few times. The chain is built from TRBV7-3 and TRBJ2-1, with D perhaps TRBD1 (6 bases). Deletions cut 4 bases from V and 8 bases from J, with 21 bases between. Germline V lookup: CDR1 SGHTA, CDR2 FQGTGA. This CDR3 spans 16 amino acids. CDR3 bases: TGTGCCAGCAGCTCCCCTACGGGGACACGACGGGATGAGCAGTTCTTC. Translating it yields CASSSPTGTRRDEQFF.

CDR3 sequence: CASSPLGVDTDTQYF. For the CDR3, the DNA is TGTGCCAGCAGTCCTCTGGGGGTTGACACAGATACGCAGTATTTT. The chain uses TRBV2 and TRBJ2-3; TRBD1 or TRBD2 may be the D gene (5 bases each). The germline V gene has CDR1 SNHLY and CDR2 FYNNEI. Trimming removed 5 bases at V and 2 bases at J, with 14 bases between. The length of the CDR3 is 15 residues.

V gene TRBV6-5 combines with J gene TRBJ2-7; unclear D gene. The germline gives CDR1 MNHEY, CDR2 SVGAGI. V dropped 6 bases and J dropped 4 bases, with 16 bases sitting between them. The CDR3 is 14 amino acids. The CDR3 protein is CASSAHPTFYEQYF. The CDR3 bases are TGTGCCAGCAGCGCTCACCCGACATTTTACGAGCAGTACTTC.

This clonotype appeared a few times. DNA for the CDR3: TGTGCCAGTAATGATTGGACGGTCTACGAGCAGTACTTC. Translated: CASNDWTVYEQYF. This sequence joins TRBV6-2 or TRBV6-3 and TRBJ2-7; D is uncertain. CDR3 length: 13 amino acids. Trimming removed 9 bases from V and 3 bases from J, with 15 bases in between. Germline V gene sequence: CDR1 MNHEY, CDR2 SVGEGT.

A remark on this clonotype: This could be a read error, since a much larger clone is one nucleotide away. The V and J genes are TRBV19 and TRBJ2-3, with 7 positions matching TRBD2. Per germline, CDR1 LNHDA and CDR2 SQIVND (reference sequence). The CDR3 covers 16 residues. The CDR3 protein is CASSLTLADGTETQYF. The CDR3 DNA sequence: TGTGCCAGTAGCCTGACGCTAGCGGATGGCACAGAAACGCAGTATTTT.

V and J are TRBV18 and TRBJ1-2; the D is unclear. Trimming shortened V by 2 bases and J by 8 bases, and 12 bases separated the two germline ends. The CDR3 runs 13 residues. CDR1 and CDR2 from the germline V gene are KGHSH and LQKENI. CDR3 DNA: TGTGCCAGCTCACCAATTGTAGTGGACGGCTACACCTTC. Its protein product is CASSPIVVDGYTF.

Comments on this clonotype: A single base separates this from a much larger clone, so it may be a read error. This chain links TRBV4-3 with TRBJ1-1; D perhaps matches TRBD1 (6 bases). Germline values: CDR1 LGHNA, CDR2 YSLEER. The CDR3 sequence is 16 residues long. V lost 5 bases, J lost 3 bases, and 19 bases lay in between. In nucleotides, the CDR3 is TGCGCCAGCAGCTCCCAAAGAGGGGGAATGTACACTGAAGCTTTCTTT. The encoded protein is CASSSQRGGMYTEAFF.